Below are 23 T cell receptor beta chains sequenced from a single sample in a study of T cell responses to AZD1222 COVID-19 vaccine. Assay used: immunoSEQ multiplex PCR; TCRdb lists only in-frame clones, some missing. The data contain approximately 180,000 clones, 90% of them seen just once; the ten biggest clones take up approximately 3%. The sequenced sample was peripheral blood, obtained on day 0 of AZD1222 vaccination. These receptors were collected from an adult in good health.

The J gene is TRBJ1-6, the V gene TRBV19; the D is unclear. CDR1 LNHDA and CDR2 SQIVND come from the germline V gene (reference sequence). The V end was cut by 6 bases, the J end by 2 bases, with 14 bases between. The CDR3 spans 16 residues. CDR3 in amino acids: CASRGILGTYNSPLHF. In nucleotides, the CDR3 is TGTGCCAGTAGGGGGATCCTCGGCACCTATAATTCACCCCTCCACTTT.

This chain uses TRBV4-2 with TRBJ2-5; D is ambiguous. Germline V CDR1 and CDR2: LGHNA, YNFKEQ. V was shortened by 0 bases and J by 3 bases, with 8 bases between the two germline ends. This CDR3 has 14 amino acids. CDR3 DNA: TGTGCCAGCAGCCAAGATTCTAGTGAAGAGACCCAGTACTTC. Translation gives CASSQDSSEETQYF.

This sequence joins TRBV6-5 and TRBJ1-2, with unresolved D. The CDR3 length is 12 residues. Trimming shortened V by 8 bases and J by 5 bases, and 12 bases separated the two germline ends. The germline gives CDR1 MNHEY, CDR2 SVGAGI. CDR3 nucleotides: TGTGCCAGCGCCCCGGCGGATTATGGCTACACCTTC. As protein: CASAPADYGYTF.

The chain has TRBV29-1 and TRBJ2-7; TRBD1 agrees at 8 bases. With V trimmed by 4 bases and J by 2 bases, 7 bases remained unmatched. Germline CDR1 reads SQVTM; CDR2 reads ANQGSEA. This CDR3 comprises 14 residues. CDR3 in amino acids: CSVVTPGGPYEQYF. The CDR3 DNA sequence: TGCAGCGTTGTTACCCCAGGGGGCCCCTACGAGCAGTACTTC.

The rearrangement uses TRBV19 and TRBJ2-3, with D hard to call. Trimming left V 5 bases short and J 4 bases short, with 19 bases between. This CDR3 spans 16 amino acids. Germline V CDR1 and CDR2: LNHDA, SQIVND (reference sequence). CDR3 nucleotides: TGTGCCAGTAGTTTTCGTGGCTCCTATCGTGCAGATACGCAGTATTTT. Its translation is CASSFRGSYRADTQYF. Supplemented by reference TRBV19 and TRBJ2-3, the full variable domain reads DGGITQSPKYLFRKEGQNVTLSCEQNLNHDAMYWYRQDPGQGLRLIYYSQIVNDFQKGDIAEGYSVSREKKESFPLTVTSAQKNPTAFYLCASSFRGSYRADTQYFGPGTRLTVL.

The chain joins TRBV7-2 to TRBJ2-7; D gene uncertain. Trimming shortened V by 5 bases and J by 9 bases, and 11 bases separated the two germline ends. This CDR3 region has 11 residues. CDR1 is SGHTA and CDR2 is FQGNSA in the germline V gene. This CDR3 reads CASSSPTTQYF. Here the CDR3 DNA reads TGTGCCAGCAGCAGCCCTACCACGCAGTACTTC.

V usage is TRBV18 and J usage is TRBJ2-7; a possible D gene is TRBD2 (7 bases). Germline V gives CDR1 KGHSH, CDR2 LQKENI. This CDR3 has 15 amino acids. Trimming removed 0 bases from V and 6 bases from J, with 15 bases in between. As DNA, the CDR3 is TGTGCCAGCTCACCACCAATCGGGGGGCCGGGCGAGCAGTACTTC. This sequence encodes CASSPPIGGPGEQYF.

Of note for this clone: Other DNA sequences in the sample encode the same CDR3. This chain uses TRBV30 with TRBJ1-4; D unresolved. This CDR3 spans 11 amino acids. Germline V gives CDR1 GTSNPN, CDR2 SVGIG (reference sequence). The V and J ends lost 5 bases and 7 bases respectively, with 8 bases between them. CDR3 in amino acids: CAWSIREKLFF. The CDR3 DNA reads TGTGCCTGGTCGATCCGTGAAAAACTGTTTTTT. Filled out from reference TRBV30 and TRBJ1-4, the complete variable domain reads SQTIHQWPATLVQPVGSPLSLECTVEGTSNPNLYWYRQAAGRGLQLLFYSVGIGQISSEVPQNLSASRPQDRQFILSSKKLLLSDSGFYLCAWSIREKLFFGSGTQLSVL.

The rearrangement links TRBV19 to TRBJ1-1; TRBD1 matches 11 bases. Looked up from germline, CDR1 is LNHDA and CDR2 is SQIVND (reference sequence). This CDR3 region has 15 residues. The J segment lost 5 bases and the V segment lost 9 bases, leaving 11 bases of the junction unmatched. DNA for the CDR3: TGTGCCAGCCGGGACAGGGGGAAAATGGGGACTGAAGCTTTCTTT. Translating it yields CASRDRGKMGTEAFF.

This chain links TRBV7-2 with TRBJ1-6; TRBD1 agrees at 7 bases. CDR1 and CDR2 (germline): SGHTA, FQGNSA. Trimming cost V 11 bases and J 4 bases; bases outside gene matches: 5. The CDR3 is made up of 13 amino acids. The CDR3 DNA reads as TGTGCCTCAGGACAGGAGTATAATTCACCCCTCCACTTT. Amino acids: CASGQEYNSPLHF.

This rearrangement joins TRBV29-1 to TRBJ2-7, with 8 bases identical to TRBD2. This CDR3 has 13 residues. Per the germline V gene, CDR1 is SQVTM and CDR2 is ANQGSEA. Germline trimming cut 7 bases from V and 7 bases from J; bases unmatched to any gene: 12. In DNA form, the CDR3 reads TGCAGCGCCGTCGACAGGCCGGGAGGGGAGCAGTACTTC. Residues: CSAVDRPGGEQYF.

The rearrangement links TRBV19 to TRBJ2-1, with 9 bases fitting TRBD2. V shed 7 bases, J shed 0 bases, and the junction held 4 bases outside the gene matches. Germline-derived CDR1 and CDR2 are LNHDA and SQIVND (reference sequence). The CDR3 consists of 15 residues. For the CDR3, the DNA is TGTGCCAGTAAGGAAGCGGGGGGCTCCTACAATGAGCAGTTCTTC. Its translation is CASKEAGGSYNEQFF. Supplemented by reference TRBV19 and TRBJ2-1, the full variable domain reads DGGITQSPKYLFRKEGQNVTLSCEQNLNHDAMYWYRQDPGQGLRLIYYSQIVNDFQKGDIAEGYSVSREKKESFPLTVTSAQKNPTAFYLCASKEAGGSYNEQFFGPGTRLTVL.

V is TRBV11-2 and J is TRBJ2-2; the match to TRBD1 covers 7 bases. The CDR3 is 12 residues long. Per the germline V gene, CDR1 is SGHAT and CDR2 is FQNNGV. V trimming: 11 bases; J trimming: 4 bases; junction bases outside the gene matches: 4. The CDR3 loop is CAATGRTGELFF. CDR3 in DNA: TGTGCCGCGACAGGGCGCACCGGGGAGCTGTTTTTT.

This clone showed up just once. The gene calls are TRBV27 and TRBJ1-5; 7 nucleotides agree with TRBD1. The ends lost 6 bases at V and 3 bases at J; junction bases unmatched: 5. Per germline, CDR1 MNHEY and CDR2 SMNVEV (reference sequence). The length of the CDR3 is 14 residues. For the CDR3, the DNA is TGTGCCAGCAGCTCAGGGGGTCCCAATCAGCCCCAGCATTTT. This codes for CASSSGGPNQPQHF.

The V gene is TRBV11-1, the J gene TRBJ2-3, with unresolved D. The V gene's germline CDR1 is SGHAT and CDR2 FQDESV (reference sequence). The CDR3 runs to 15 residues. The ends were cut back, 1 base at V and 1 base at J, with 9 bases in the middle. This chain's CDR3 is CASSLGVSGTDTQYF. The DNA of the CDR3 is TGTGCCAGCAGCTTAGGGGTCTCAGGCACAGATACGCAGTATTTT.

The chain recombines TRBV15 with TRBJ1-6; tentatively, D is TRBD1 (5 bases). V gave up 7 bases and J gave up 9 bases, with 16 bases separating them. This CDR3 has 14 amino acids. CDR1 is LNHNV, CDR2 YYDKDF, per germline (reference sequence). The CDR3 DNA follows: TGTGCCACCACCCCCGGGACCCCGCCTTCACCCCTCCACTTT. This codes for CATTPGTPPSPLHF.

The CDR3: CAPRVSSYEQYF. The CDR3 coding sequence is TGTGCCCCCAGGGTAAGCTCCTACGAGCAGTACTTC. The rearrangement uses TRBV6-5 and TRBJ2-7; TRBD1 might be the D (5 bases). The germline CDR1 and CDR2 sequences are MNHEY and SVGAGI. Trimming shortened V by 11 bases and J by 0 bases, and 11 bases separated the two germline ends. CDR3 length equals 12 residues.

This chain uses TRBV15 with TRBJ2-7, with 7 bases matching TRBD1. CDR1 LNHNV and CDR2 YYDKDF come from the germline V gene (reference sequence). The length of the CDR3 is 16 residues. The ends lost 0 bases at V and 3 bases at J; junction bases unmatched: 8. The CDR3 loop reads CATSRDSEDRLYEQYF. CDR3 DNA sequence: TGTGCCACCAGCAGAGATAGTGAGGACAGGCTCTACGAGCAGTACTTC.

The J gene is TRBJ2-7, the V gene TRBV5-5, with 7 bases fitting TRBD1. The CDR3 has 13 amino acids. CDR1 is SGHKS, CDR2 YYEKEE, per germline (reference sequence). Trimming removed 4 bases from V and 3 bases from J; junction bases left unmatched: 4. The CDR3 region has the DNA TGTGCCAGCAGCCCTACAGGGGTCTACGAGCAGTACTTC. As protein: CASSPTGVYEQYF.

This clone was seen a single time. This rearrangement joins TRBV11-3 to TRBJ2-7, with D maybe TRBD2 (6 bases). The V and J ends lost 1 base and 3 bases respectively, with 19 bases between them. The CDR3 totals 17 residues. CDR1 and CDR2 (germline): SGHNT, YENEEA. The CDR3 sequence is CASSLGFWEAGSYEQYF. The CDR3, as DNA: TGTGCCAGCAGCTTAGGATTCTGGGAGGCGGGGAGCTACGAGCAGTACTTC.

The V call is TRBV12-3 or TRBV12-4, the J call TRBJ2-3, with 9 nucleotides matching TRBD2. With 6 bases clipped from V and 4 bases from J, the junction kept 2 bases outside the gene matches. The CDR3 has 13 residues. This CDR3 is CASSAGGADTQYF. CDR3 nucleotide sequence: TGTGCCAGCAGCGCGGGGGGGGCAGATACGCAGTATTTT.

The sample holds a few counts of this clone. The V and J genes are TRBV7-9 and TRBJ2-7; D may match TRBD1 or TRBD2 (5 bases each). V lost 5 bases to trimming and J lost 4 bases, with 18 bases between them. The CDR3 contains 15 residues. The germline V gene has CDR1 SEHNR and CDR2 FQNEAQ (reference sequence). CDR3 residues: CASSAPGALIYEQYF. Written as DNA, the CDR3 is TGTGCCAGCAGCGCCCCCGGGGCCCTCATTTACGAGCAGTACTTC.

CDR3 nucleotide sequence: TGTGCCAGCAGCCCACAGGGGCCCTCCTACGAGCAGTACTTC. Amino acids: CASSPQGPSYEQYF. The chain uses TRBV2 and TRBJ2-7, with 7 bases lining up with TRBD1. The V gene's germline CDR1 is SNHLY and CDR2 FYNNEI. The CDR3 runs 14 residues. J was trimmed by 0 bases and V by 6 bases; bases with no gene match: 5.